One and the same sample provided the 2 T cell receptor beta chains below, sequenced in a study of vaccination and CD4 T cells after COVID-19 (dated by TCRdb to the early 2020s). The time point label corresponds to: late sampling 161 to 241 days after vaccination in a few convalescent patients. Library preparation used PCR. Sequencing instrument: Illumina iSeq 100. The public sequencing data were trimmed at Q25 with fastp and processed into clonotypes with MiXCR by TCRdb, which kept only in-frame beta chains. Merged by CDR3 protein, the rows form single entries marked with the most common genes and DNA. The sample table contains 26,000 or so distinct CDR3 sequences; only one count was recorded for 51% of them. Around 5.5% of the sample rests with the top ten. Source: CD4+ T cells from blood, taken about 7 months after SARS-CoV-2 vaccination. All receptors come from a human donor who had recovered from COVID-19.

This clonotype was counted a few times. The rearrangement joins TRBV7-2 to TRBJ2-1; perhaps TRBD1 as D (6 bases). V dropped 1 base and J dropped 6 bases, with 13 bases sitting between them. Looked up from germline, CDR1 is SGHTA and CDR2 is FQGNSA. CDR3 length equals 15 residues. The CDR3 nucleotides are TGTGCCAGCAGCTTAGACTGGCGACAGGTCAATGAGCAGTTCTTC. Encoded protein: CASSLDWRQVNEQFF. The whole variable domain, remainder taken from reference TRBV7-2 and TRBJ2-1, is GAGVSQSPSNKVTEKGKDVELRCDPISGHTALYWYRQSLGQGLEFLIYFQGNSAPDKSGLPSDRFSAERTGGSVSTLTIQRTQQEDSAVYLCASSLDWRQVNEQFFGPGTRLTVL.

V is TRBV11-3 and J is TRBJ2-2; 12 bases line up with TRBD1. V dropped 5 bases and J dropped 4; count of bases not matched to a gene: 5. Per germline, CDR1 SGHNT and CDR2 YENEEA. The CDR3 totals 16 residues. This CDR3 is CASSARDRGPTGELFF. As DNA, the CDR3 is TGTGCCAGCAGCGCCCGGGACAGGGGGCCCACCGGGGAGCTGTTTTTT. Looking up the rest from reference TRBV11-3 and TRBJ2-2 gives the full variable domain: EAGVVQSPRYKIIEKKQPVAFWCNPISGHNTLYWYLQNLGQGPELLIRYENEEAVDDSQLPKDRFSAERLKGVDSTLKIQPAELGDSAVYLCASSARDRGPTGELFFGEGSRLTVL.